This T cell receptor beta chain originates from a study of shared clonotypes between healthy human individuals. Study-wide points: Few donors limited the genetic and exposure-history diversity represented. The study generally estimated greater richness for naive than memory subsets.

Germline V gives CDR1 WSHSY, CDR2 SAAADI. V lost 2 bases and J lost 0, with 14 bases in between. This CDR3 has 17 amino acids. A word on this clone: Its matching antigen is unknown.

Original processing notes: There were no quality scores in the junction-only immunoSEQ sequences, so filtering differed. TCRdb's table, derived via immunoSEQ multiplex PCR, lists solely in-frame clones and lacks some. V and J calls and clone size are copied from that table; D and trimming were computed from the DNA. This sample yields about 1.9 million clones, of which 93% are seen a single time; around 1.7% belongs to the top ten. Naive CD8 isolation took CD45RO-negative cells positively selected for CCR7 and excluded terminally differentiated effector memory CD45RA+ cells. This receptor was obtained from a man younger than 30 in good health. Some clones in this sample may be carry-over from other donors' samples. Sequencing used naive CD8+ T cells from PBMCs. The chain combines TRBV10-2 with TRBJ1-5, with D perhaps TRBD1 (6 bases). CDR3 sequence: CASSEIWGASSNQPQHF. The CDR3 DNA sequence: TGCGCCAGCAGTGAGATCTGGGGGGCTAGTAGCAATCAGCCCCAGCATTTT.